A single sample is the source of the 11 T cell receptor beta chains below, sequenced in a study of OX40 agonist ivuxolimab in advanced cancers. Sequenced by immunoSEQ multiplex PCR; TCRdb stores in-frame clones only, minus some. The top ten clones hold 12% of a sample with around 59,000 clones, roughly nine tenths of them seen once. The sequences come from CD4+ or CD8+ T cells sorted from blood, collected in a trial of the OX40 agonist ivuxolimab. These TCRs come from an adult with an advanced solid tumor such as melanoma, head and neck, liver or kidney cancer.

This rearrangement joins TRBV13 to TRBJ2-1; D is unclear. V was trimmed by 5 bases and J by 7 bases, leaving 9 bases between them. This CDR3 contains 12 residues. Germline V lookup: CDR1 PRHDT, CDR2 FYEKMQ (reference sequence). The CDR3 coding sequence is TGTGCCAGCAGCCTAATACAAAATGAGCAGTTCTTC. Translated, it gives CASSLIQNEQFF.

The chain links TRBV28 to TRBJ2-7, with D possibly being TRBD2 (7 bases). Looked up from germline, CDR1 is MDHEN and CDR2 is SYDVKM. The CDR3 length is 16 residues. The V gene lost 4 bases and the J gene lost 3 bases, with 19 bases spanning the gap. CDR3 sequence: CASSSTSGGVYYEQYF. The CDR3 DNA follows: TGTGCCAGCAGTTCTACCTCGGGGGGCGTTTACTACGAGCAGTACTTC.

This clone turned up a few times. The V call is TRBV14, the J call TRBJ2-1; TRBD2 matches 8 bases. V trimming: 1 base; J trimming: 8 bases; junction bases outside the gene matches: 10. The CDR3 extends over 16 amino acids. Germline CDR1 SGHDN, CDR2 FVKESK. CDR3 nucleotides: TGTGCCAGCAGCCAAGCTAGCGGGCTTGGTAGTTATGAGCAGTTCTTC. It encodes CASSQASGLGSYEQFF.

About this clone: This same CDR3 is encoded by further DNA sequences in the sample. The chain has TRBV7-9 and TRBJ2-7; D ambiguous. Per germline, CDR1 SEHNR and CDR2 FQNEAQ (reference sequence). The ends were cut back, 5 bases at V and 4 bases at J, with 9 bases in the middle. This CDR3 has 12 amino acids. In DNA, the CDR3 is TGTGCCAGCAGCCCCGGGCCGTACGAGCAGTACGTC. Translating gives CASSPGPYEQYV.

The CDR3 DNA follows: TGTGCCAGCACTCCCCCGGGGGGGAGCTCCTACGAGCAGTACTTC. It codes for CASTPPGGSSYEQYF. The chain uses TRBV6-1 and TRBJ2-7; 8 bases are a match to TRBD2. After removal of 7 bases from V and 0 bases from J, the junction contained 8 bases not matched to a gene. This CDR3 has 15 amino acids. Germline assignment: CDR1 MNHNS and CDR2 SASEGT.

This chain joins TRBV7-9 and TRBJ2-7; the match to TRBD2 covers 10 bases. The CDR3 length is 14 residues. The V gene end was trimmed by 0 bases and the J gene end by 6 bases; junction bases not matched to a gene: 2. Germline V lookup: CDR1 SEHNR, CDR2 FQNEAQ (reference sequence). The CDR3 protein is CASSLAPSGSEQYF. CDR3 bases: TGTGCCAGCAGCTTAGCTCCTAGCGGGAGCGAGCAGTACTTC.

By proportion, this clone is medium-sized. The chain employs TRBV30 and TRBJ2-2; 15 bases are a match to TRBD2. CDR3 length: 18 residues. The germline V gene has CDR1 GTSNPN and CDR2 SVGIG (reference sequence). Trimming removed 4 bases from V and 5 bases from J; junction bases left unmatched: 11. The CDR3 sequence: CAWNGLGLAGGQTGELFF. The DNA of the CDR3 is TGTGCCTGGAACGGCCTCGGACTAGCGGGAGGGCAGACCGGGGAGCTGTTTTTT.

The chain is built from TRBV27 and TRBJ2-1; 12 bases are a match to TRBD2. The germline V gene encodes CDR1 MNHEY and CDR2 SMNVEV (reference sequence). The CDR3 consists of 15 residues. After removal of 10 bases from V and 4 bases from J, the junction contained 8 bases not matched to a gene. The DNA of the CDR3 is TGTGCCACCCGACTAGCGGGAGCTATTTACAATGAGCAGTTCTTC. The encoded protein is CATRLAGAIYNEQFF.

CDR3 in amino acids: CASSPGSEGGYGYTF. In nucleotides, the CDR3 is TGCGCCAGCAGCCCAGGTTCAGAAGGGGGCTATGGCTACACCTTC. The chain employs TRBV4-3 and TRBJ1-2; TRBD1 might be the D (6 bases). This CDR3 contains 15 residues. Germline V gene lookup returns CDR1 LGHNA and CDR2 YSLEER. The V and J ends lost 4 bases and 4 bases respectively, with 16 bases between them.

The rearrangement uses TRBV6-5 and TRBJ2-1; 9 bases are shared with TRBD2. Germline V gives CDR1 MNHEY, CDR2 SVGAGI. The CDR3 totals 15 residues. Germline trimming cut 2 bases from V and 4 bases from J; bases unmatched to any gene: 3. The CDR3 region is CASSYLAGLYNEQFF. The CDR3 DNA follows: TGTGCCAGCAGTTACCTAGCGGGATTGTACAATGAGCAGTTCTTC.

This clone was detected a few times. The gene calls are TRBV14 and TRBJ2-5, with D unclear. CDR1 SGHDN and CDR2 FVKESK come from the germline V gene. The V end was cut by 2 bases, the J end by 4 bases, with 5 bases between. This CDR3 has 12 amino acids. The CDR3 region is CASSQYPETQYF. In nucleotides, the CDR3 is TGTGCCAGCAGCCAATACCCAGAGACCCAGTACTTC.